The 11 T cell receptor beta chains below come from one sample, sequenced in a study of T cells in Graves' hyperthyroidism and ophthalmopathy. The CDR3 regions of TCR beta were amplified from RNA transcripts. When the TCR CDR3 underwent first-round RT-PCR, the HTBI primer set was used. TCRdb processed the multiplex PCR reads anew with MiXCR; each CDR3 protein has one entry. The data show approximately 600,000 distinct CDR3 sequences, approximately 15% seen once. The sample taken for sequencing was blood. The receptors were gathered from a woman aged 40 to 50 with Graves' ophthalmopathy.

This clonotype was found many times. The chain uses TRBV3-1 and TRBJ1-1; possibly TRBD1 for D (5 bases). Germline V gives CDR1 LGHDT, CDR2 YNNKEL (reference sequence). The CDR3 is 15 amino acids. Deletions cut 2 bases from V and 2 bases from J, with 12 bases between. The CDR3 DNA follows: TGTGCCAGCAGCCAATCTTATGGGGCCAACACTGAAGCTTTCTTT. This translates into CASSQSYGANTEAFF.

This clonotype was found many times. The chain carries TRBV27 and TRBJ2-2, with a weak D call TRBD1 (6 bases). The CDR3 consists of 14 residues. Germline V gives CDR1 MNHEY, CDR2 SMNVEV (reference sequence). Trimming pared 7 bases from V and 1 base from J, leaving 10 bases between. The DNA for the CDR3 is TGTGCCAGCACGTCAGGGGAGAACACCGGGGAGCTGTTTTTT. This sequence encodes CASTSGENTGELFF.

This clonotype has just a few counts. This chain links TRBV5-5 with TRBJ2-3; 9 nucleotides align to TRBD2. There are 15 residues in the CDR3. Germline lookup yields CDR1 SGHKS and CDR2 YYEKEE (reference sequence). Unmatched junction bases numbered 2, after V lost 0 bases and J lost 3 bases. The CDR3 DNA reads TGTGCCAGCAGCTTGGCTAGCGGGATGACAGATACGCAGTATTTT. It codes for CASSLASGMTDTQYF.

This clonotype has ten or more counts. This rearrangement joins TRBV6-7 to TRBJ2-5; D not certain. TRBV6-7 is annotated as an ORF whose role is uncertain. The CDR3 loop spans 15 amino acids. Trimming pared 5 bases from V and 1 base from J, leaving 14 bases between. CDR3 loop: CASSPHTGSQETQYF. In nucleotides, the CDR3 is TGTGCCAGCAGTCCTCATACCGGGTCCCAAGAGACCCAGTACTTC.

This clonotype was detected many times. The chain couples TRBV29-1 to TRBJ1-2; no firm D call. Trimming stripped 6 bases from V and 6 bases from J, with 11 bases between. CDR1 and CDR2 from the germline V gene are SQVTM and ANQGSEA. The CDR3 covers 11 residues. The CDR3 region is CSVRGIDGYTF. CDR3 bases: TGCAGCGTCCGAGGAATCGATGGCTACACCTTC.

The table lists this clonotype with many counts. This chain uses TRBV6-5 with TRBJ1-2; D not resolved. Germline lookup yields CDR1 MNHEY and CDR2 SVGAGI. The CDR3 spans 12 residues. The germline V and J ends were trimmed by 8 bases and 3 bases, with 10 bases remaining between them. The chain's CDR3 is CASRQDHYGYTF. The DNA for the CDR3 is TGTGCCAGCCGGCAGGACCACTATGGCTACACCTTC.

This clonotype showed up many times. The chain carries TRBV12-3 or TRBV12-4 and TRBJ2-5, with a possible D match to TRBD1 (5 bases). V was clipped by 7 bases and J by 1 base, with 16 bases between them. This CDR3 spans 15 amino acids. This chain's CDR3 is CASTEGEGSQETQYF. The CDR3 DNA sequence: TGTGCCAGCACCGAAGGGGAAGGGTCCCAAGAGACCCAGTACTTC.

The sample holds many counts of this clonotype. This sequence joins TRBV6-1 and TRBJ1-5; TRBD1 might be the D (5 bases). Germline V gene lookup returns CDR1 MNHNS and CDR2 SASEGT. V was trimmed by 6 bases and J by 5 bases, leaving 17 bases between them. The CDR3 is 15 amino acids. The DNA of the CDR3 is TGTGCCAGCAGGGAGACACCGGGACCCCATCAGCCCCAGCATTTT. Translation gives CASRETPGPHQPQHF.

This clonotype was seen ten or more times. The chain carries TRBV6-1 and TRBJ1-1; TRBD1 aligns across 9 bases. With V trimmed by 5 bases and J by 1 base, 8 bases remained unmatched. In germline, CDR1 is MNHNS, CDR2 SASEGT. The CDR3 is 16 amino acids. In DNA, the CDR3 is TGTGCCAGCAGTCCCAGGACAGGGGCCCCGAACACTGAAGCTTTCTTT. Protein: CASSPRTGAPNTEAFF.

This clonotype was seen many times. J is TRBJ2-6 and V is TRBV12-3 or TRBV12-4; D might be TRBD1 (6 bases). There are 17 residues in the CDR3. V lost 3 bases, J lost 4 bases, and 16 bases lay in between. The CDR3 sequence: CASSLGAGSPGANVLTF. CDR3 sequence (DNA): TGTGCCAGCAGTTTGGGGGCGGGTTCCCCCGGGGCCAACGTCCTGACTTTC.

This clonotype was seen ten or more times. CDR3 sequence: CASSESGIDTGELFF. CDR3 DNA: TGCGCCAGCAGTGAGTCAGGCATTGACACCGGGGAGCTGTTTTTT. The gene calls are TRBV10-1 and TRBJ2-2; D unresolved. This CDR3 spans 15 amino acids. Per the germline V gene, CDR1 is WNHNN and CDR2 is SYGVQD (reference sequence). The V end was cut by 0 bases, the J end by 3 bases, with 8 bases between.